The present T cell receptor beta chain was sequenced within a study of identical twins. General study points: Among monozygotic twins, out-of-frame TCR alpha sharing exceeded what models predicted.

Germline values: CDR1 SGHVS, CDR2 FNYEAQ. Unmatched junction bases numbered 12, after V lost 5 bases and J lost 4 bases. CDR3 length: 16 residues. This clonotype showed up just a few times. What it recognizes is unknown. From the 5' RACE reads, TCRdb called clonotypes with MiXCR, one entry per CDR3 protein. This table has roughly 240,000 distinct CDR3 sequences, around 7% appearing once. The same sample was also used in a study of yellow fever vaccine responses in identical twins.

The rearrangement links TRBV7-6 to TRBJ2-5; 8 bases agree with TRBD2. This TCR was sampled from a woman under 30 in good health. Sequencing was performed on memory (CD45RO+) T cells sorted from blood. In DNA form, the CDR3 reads TGTGCCAGCAGCCAGATCACCGGGGGGGGGAGAGAGACCCAGTACTTC. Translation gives CASSQITGGGRETQYF.